Here is one T cell receptor (beta chain) with its context. cDNA came from about 0.51 to 1 ug RNA primed by random hexamers. Using its own MiXCR run on the immunoSEQ multiplex PCR reads, TCRdb lists one record per CDR3 protein. Found here are some 150,000 distinct CDR3 sequences, less than 97% of them singletons; the top ten hold about 0.15%. Germline CDR1 reads MGHRA; CDR2 reads YSYEKL. V lost 5 bases to trimming and J lost 1 base; unmatched junction nucleotides: 6. The CDR3 spans 15 residues. This entry belongs to a study of CD8 T cells in Susac syndrome. This TCR was recovered from a human donor with multiple sclerosis. Sequenced sample: CD8+ T cells from PBMCs. The chain recombines TRBV4-1 with TRBJ2-3, with 7 nucleotides matching TRBD2. This CDR3 reads CASSTAAGGTDTQYF. The CDR3 nucleotides are TGCGCCAGCAGCACCGCGGCGGGGGGCACAGATACGCAGTATTTT.